The sequence of this TCR beta chain was determined in a study of CD8+CD57+ T cells in acquired aplastic anemia. As for the study in general: Sorted CD4+ and CD8+ cells yielded about 3.1 ug of DNA on average.

For CDR3 and TCR beta VDJ profiling, genomic DNA was the template used. TCRdb re-called the reads with MiXCR, one entry per CDR3 protein. The sample lists hundreds of thousands of distinct CDR3 sequences; roughly 34% were seen once. CD8+CD57+ cell expansion, shown by flow cytometry, had occurred in the patients selected for sequencing. Every one of the patients had aplastic anemia (severe, acquired). Patients were therapy-naive when their blood was sampled. With regard to this clonotype: A much bigger clone sits one base away, suggesting this may be a read error.

There are 14 residues in the CDR3. Germline assignment: CDR1 ENHRY and CDR2 SYGVKD. J was trimmed by 5 bases and V by 5 bases; bases with no gene match: 7. The V call is TRBV10-3, the J call TRBJ2-5; TRBD2 agrees at 8 bases. This TCR came from a human donor with aplastic anemia. Sequencing was performed on sorted CD4+, CD8+, or CD8+CD57+ T cells (not recorded which) from PBMCs. CDR3 in amino acids: CAISPAGVVETQYF. DNA of the CDR3: TGTGCCATCAGTCCAGCGGGAGTTGTGGAGACCCAGTACTTC.